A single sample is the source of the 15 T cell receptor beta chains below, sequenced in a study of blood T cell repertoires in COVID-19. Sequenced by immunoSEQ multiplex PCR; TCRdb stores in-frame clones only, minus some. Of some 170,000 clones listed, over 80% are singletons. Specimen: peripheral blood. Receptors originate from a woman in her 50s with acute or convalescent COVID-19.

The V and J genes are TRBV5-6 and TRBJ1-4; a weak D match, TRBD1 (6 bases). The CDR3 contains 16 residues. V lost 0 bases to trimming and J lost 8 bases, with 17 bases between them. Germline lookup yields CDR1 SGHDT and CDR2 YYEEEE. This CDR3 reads CASSLAVYRVEEKLFF. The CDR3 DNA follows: TGTGCCAGCAGCTTGGCCGTTTACAGGGTAGAGGAAAAACTGTTTTTT.

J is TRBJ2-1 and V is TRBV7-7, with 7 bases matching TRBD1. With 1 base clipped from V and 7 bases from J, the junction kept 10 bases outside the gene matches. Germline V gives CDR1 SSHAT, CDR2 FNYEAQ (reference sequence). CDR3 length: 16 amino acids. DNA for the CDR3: TGTGCCAGCAGCTTAGGAAGTGACAGGGACGCAAATGAGCAGTTCTTC. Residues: CASSLGSDRDANEQFF.

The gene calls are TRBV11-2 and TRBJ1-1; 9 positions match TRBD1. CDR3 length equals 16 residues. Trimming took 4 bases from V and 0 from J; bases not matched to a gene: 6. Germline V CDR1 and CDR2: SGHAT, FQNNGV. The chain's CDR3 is CASSWGRDRVNTEAFF. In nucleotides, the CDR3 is TGTGCCAGCAGCTGGGGGCGGGACAGGGTGAACACTGAAGCTTTCTTT.

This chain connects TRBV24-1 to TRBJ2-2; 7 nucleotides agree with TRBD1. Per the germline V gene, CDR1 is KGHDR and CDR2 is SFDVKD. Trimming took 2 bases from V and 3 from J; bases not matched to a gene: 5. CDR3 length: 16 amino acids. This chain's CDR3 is CATSDSRDRDTGELFF. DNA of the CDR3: TGTGCCACCAGTGATTCTAGGGACAGAGACACCGGGGAGCTGTTTTTT.

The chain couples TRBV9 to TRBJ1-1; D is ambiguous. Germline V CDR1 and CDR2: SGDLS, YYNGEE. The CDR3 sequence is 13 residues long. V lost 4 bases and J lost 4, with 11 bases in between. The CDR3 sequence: CASSPPSGTEAFF. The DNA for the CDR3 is TGTGCCAGCAGCCCCCCCAGCGGCACTGAAGCTTTCTTT.

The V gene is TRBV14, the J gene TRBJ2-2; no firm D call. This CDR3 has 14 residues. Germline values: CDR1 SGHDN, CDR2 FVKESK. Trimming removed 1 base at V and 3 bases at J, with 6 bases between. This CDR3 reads CASSQVTYTGELFF. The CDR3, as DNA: TGTGCCAGCAGCCAAGTGACTTACACCGGGGAGCTGTTTTTT.

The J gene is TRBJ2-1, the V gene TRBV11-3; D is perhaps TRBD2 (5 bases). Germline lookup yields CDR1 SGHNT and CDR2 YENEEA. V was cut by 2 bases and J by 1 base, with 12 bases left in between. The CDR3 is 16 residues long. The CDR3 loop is CASSLPETGSYNEQFF. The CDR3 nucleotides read TGTGCCAGCAGCTTACCAGAGACGGGGTCCTACAATGAGCAGTTCTTC.

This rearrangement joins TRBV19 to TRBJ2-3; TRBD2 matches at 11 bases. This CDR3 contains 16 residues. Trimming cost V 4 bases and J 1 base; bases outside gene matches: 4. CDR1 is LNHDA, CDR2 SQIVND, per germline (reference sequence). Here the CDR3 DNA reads TGTGCCAGTAGTAGGGCGACTAGCGGGGGCACAGATACGCAGTATTTT. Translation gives CASSRATSGGTDTQYF.

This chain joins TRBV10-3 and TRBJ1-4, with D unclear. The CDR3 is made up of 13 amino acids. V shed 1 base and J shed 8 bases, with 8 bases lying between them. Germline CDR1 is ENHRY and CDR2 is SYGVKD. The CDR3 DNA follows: TGTGCCATCAGTGAGTTCGGAGGGGAAAAACTGTTTTTT. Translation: CAISEFGGEKLFF.

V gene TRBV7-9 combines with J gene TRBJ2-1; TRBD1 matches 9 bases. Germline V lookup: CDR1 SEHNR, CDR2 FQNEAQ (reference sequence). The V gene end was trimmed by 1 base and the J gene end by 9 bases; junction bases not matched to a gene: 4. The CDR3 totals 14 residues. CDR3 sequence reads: CASSLGDRVGEQFF. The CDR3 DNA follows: TGTGCCAGCAGCTTAGGGGACAGGGTGGGTGAGCAGTTCTTC.

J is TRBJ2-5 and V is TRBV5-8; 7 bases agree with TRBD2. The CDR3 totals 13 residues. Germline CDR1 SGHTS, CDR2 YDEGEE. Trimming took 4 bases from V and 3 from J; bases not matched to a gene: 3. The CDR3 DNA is TGTGCCAGCAGCGACGGGAGGAAAGAGACCCAGTACTTC. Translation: CASSDGRKETQYF.

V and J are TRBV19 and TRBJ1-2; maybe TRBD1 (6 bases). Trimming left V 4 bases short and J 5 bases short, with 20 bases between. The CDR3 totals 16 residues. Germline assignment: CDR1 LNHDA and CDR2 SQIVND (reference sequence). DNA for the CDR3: TGTGCCAGTAGTACCCTGGACAGCGCCTTGTGGTATGGCTACACCTTC. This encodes CASSTLDSALWYGYTF.

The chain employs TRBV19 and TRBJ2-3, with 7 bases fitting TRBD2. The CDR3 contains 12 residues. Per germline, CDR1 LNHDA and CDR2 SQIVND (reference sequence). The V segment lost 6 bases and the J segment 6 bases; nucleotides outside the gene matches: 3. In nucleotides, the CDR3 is TGTGCCAGTAGGCGGGGGTCCGATACGCAGTATTTT. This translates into CASRRGSDTQYF.

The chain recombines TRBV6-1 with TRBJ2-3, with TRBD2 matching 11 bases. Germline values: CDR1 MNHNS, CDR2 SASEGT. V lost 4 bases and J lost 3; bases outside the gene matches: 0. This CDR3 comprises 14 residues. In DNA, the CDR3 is TGTGCCAGCAGTGTAGCGGGAGGGACAGATACGCAGTATTTT. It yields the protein CASSVAGGTDTQYF.

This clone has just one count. Here the CDR3 DNA reads TGTGCCAGCAGTTATTACGGGACAGCGTCTGGAAACACCATATATTTT. Its protein product is CASSYYGTASGNTIYF. V and J are TRBV6-2 or TRBV6-3 and TRBJ1-3; 7 nucleotides line up with TRBD1. The CDR3 length is 16 residues. J gave up 1 base and V 3 bases, and 6 bases lay outside the gene matches. From germline, CDR1 is MNHEY and CDR2 SVGEGT.